The present T cell receptor beta chain was sequenced within a study of T cell changes during pregnancy in multiple sclerosis. The protocol was immunoSEQ multiplex PCR, while the TCRdb copy is restricted to in-frame clones and leaves out a portion. The repertoire includes tens of thousands of clones, more than 90% of them detected once, and 3.3% sits in the top ten. V was cut by 1 base and J by 4 bases, with 19 bases left in between. This CDR3 has 17 residues. The V gene's germline CDR1 is KGHSH and CDR2 LQKENI. The chain couples TRBV18 to TRBJ1-2; a possible D gene is TRBD1 (6 bases). This TCR was sampled from a female donor in good health, enrolled as a control in a pregnancy study. This specimen consisted of peripheral blood, obtained in the first trimester of pregnancy. DNA for the CDR3: TGTGCCAGCTCACCACGAATTCCGGGACAAGGAGCCTATGGCTACACCTTC. It is translated as CASSPRIPGQGAYGYTF.